This T cell receptor (beta chain) was captured by sequencing in a study of T cells in Graves' hyperthyroidism and ophthalmopathy. Findings and caveats of the study: The authors' 13 V-J model separated ophthalmopathy from stable hyperthyroidism. Blood held most thyroid clonotypes expanded above 0.001 frequency.

It was RNA transcripts that yielded the amplified TCR beta CDR3 regions. The TCR CDR3 was amplified in a first-round RT-PCR using the HTBI primer set. TCRdb ran MiXCR on the multiplex PCR reads and lists one entry per CDR3 protein. In the table there are around 690,000 distinct CDR3 sequences, 20% to 25% of which are singletons. Diagnoses rested on clinical symptoms, serum thyroxine and TRAb, thyroid ultrasound and orbital computed tomography. V was cut by 1 base and J by 5 bases, with 17 bases left in between. CDR3 length: 16 amino acids. Germline CDR1 reads SGHAT; CDR2 reads FQNNGV. In this sample, this clonotype turned up many times. What it binds is unknown.

The sequenced material came from blood. The receptor comes from a man aged 25 to 45 with Graves' ophthalmopathy. The chain employs TRBV11-2 and TRBJ1-1; D call uncertain. DNA of the CDR3: TGTGCCAGCAGCTTAGGGTACTCGGGAAAGCGGACTGAAGCTTTCTTT. This encodes CASSLGYSGKRTEAFF.